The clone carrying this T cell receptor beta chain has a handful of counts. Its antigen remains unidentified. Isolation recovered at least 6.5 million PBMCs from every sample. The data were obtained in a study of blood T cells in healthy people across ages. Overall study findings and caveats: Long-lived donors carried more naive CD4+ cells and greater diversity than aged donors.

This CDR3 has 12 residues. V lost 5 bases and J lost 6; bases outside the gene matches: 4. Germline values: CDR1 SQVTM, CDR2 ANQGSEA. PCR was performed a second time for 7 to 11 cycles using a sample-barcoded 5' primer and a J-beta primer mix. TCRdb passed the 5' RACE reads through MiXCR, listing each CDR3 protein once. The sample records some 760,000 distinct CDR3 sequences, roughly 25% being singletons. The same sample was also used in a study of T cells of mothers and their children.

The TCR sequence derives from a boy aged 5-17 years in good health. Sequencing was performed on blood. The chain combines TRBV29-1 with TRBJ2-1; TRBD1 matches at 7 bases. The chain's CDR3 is CSVRQGSNEQFF. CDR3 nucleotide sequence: TGCAGCGTTCGACAGGGTAGCAATGAGCAGTTCTTC.